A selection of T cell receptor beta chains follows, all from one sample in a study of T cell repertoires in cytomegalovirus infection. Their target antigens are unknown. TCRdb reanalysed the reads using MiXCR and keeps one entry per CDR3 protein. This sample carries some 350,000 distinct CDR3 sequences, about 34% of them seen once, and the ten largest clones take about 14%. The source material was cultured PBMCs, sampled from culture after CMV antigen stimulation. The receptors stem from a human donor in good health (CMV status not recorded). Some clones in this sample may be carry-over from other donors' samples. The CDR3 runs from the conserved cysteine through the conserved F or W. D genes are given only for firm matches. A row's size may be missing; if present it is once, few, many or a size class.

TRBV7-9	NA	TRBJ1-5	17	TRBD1	CASSLGGTVGGNQPQHF	TGTGCCAGCAGCTTAGGGGGGACAGTCGGGGGCAATCAGCCCCAGCATTTT
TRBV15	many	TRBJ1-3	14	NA	CATSRQASGNTIYF	TGTGCCACCAGCAGACAGGCGAGTGGAAACACCATATATTTT
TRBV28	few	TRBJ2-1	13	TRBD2	CASSLPAGGPQFF	TGTGCCAGCAGTCTACCAGCGGGAGGGCCGCAGTTCTTC
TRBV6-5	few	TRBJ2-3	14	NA	CASSYSRGPDTQYF	TGTGCCAGCAGTTACTCGCGGGGTCCCGATACGCAGTATTTT
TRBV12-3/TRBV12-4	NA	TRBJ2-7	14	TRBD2	CASSLGPRRESGAF	TGTGCCAGCAGTTTAGGCCCCCGGCGGGAGTCGGGTGCCTTC
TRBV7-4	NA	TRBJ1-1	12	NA	CASSLVGEEAFF	TGTGCCAGCAGCTTAGTAGGTGAGGAAGCTTTCTTT
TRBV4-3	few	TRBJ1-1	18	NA	CASSQDWIPGEMNTEAFF	TGCGCCAGCAGCCAAGACTGGATTCCAGGGGAAATGAACACTGAAGCTTTCTTT
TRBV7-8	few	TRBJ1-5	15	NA	CASSPRERVFEPQHF	TGTGCCAGCAGCCCCCGGGAGCGGGTGTTTGAGCCCCAGCATTTT
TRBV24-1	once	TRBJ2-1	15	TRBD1	CATSDPGQGYNEQFF	TGTGCCACCAGTGACCCGGGACAGGGCTACAATGAGCAGTTCTTC
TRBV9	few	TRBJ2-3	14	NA	CASSVGYGTDTQYF	TGTGCCAGCAGCGTAGGGTACGGAACAGATACGCAGTATTTT
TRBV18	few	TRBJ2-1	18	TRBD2	CASSPPYPGTSLGDEQFF	TGTGCCAGCTCACCACCGTACCCCGGGACTAGCTTAGGTGATGAGCAGTTCTTC
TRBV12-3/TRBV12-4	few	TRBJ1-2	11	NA	CASSLGSGYTF	TGTGCCAGCAGTTTAGGGAGTGGCTACACCTTC
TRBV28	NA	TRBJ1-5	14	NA	CASSLDGGNQPQHF	TGTGCCAGCAGTTTAGACGGGGGGAATCAGCCCCAGCATTTT
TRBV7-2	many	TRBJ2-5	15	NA	CASSLGSGSEETQYF	TGTGCCAGCAGCTTAGGGTCAGGATCGGAGGAGACCCAGTACTTC
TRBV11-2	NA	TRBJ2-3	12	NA	CASSRSPDTQYF	TGTGCCAGCAGCCGAAGTCCAGATACGCAGTATTTT
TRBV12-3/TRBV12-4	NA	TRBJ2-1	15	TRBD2	CASKLAGGGYNEQFF	TGTGCCAGCAAACTAGCGGGAGGGGGCTACAATGAGCAGTTCTTC
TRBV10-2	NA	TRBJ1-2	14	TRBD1	CASSEGTGSFGYTF	TGCGCCAGCAGTGAGGGGACAGGGTCGTTTGGCTACACCTTC
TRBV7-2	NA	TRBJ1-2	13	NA	CASSLVRVRGYTF	TGTGCCAGCAGCTTAGTCCGGGTGCGCGGCTACACCTTC
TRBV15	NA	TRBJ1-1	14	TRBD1	CATTAGQGTTEAFF	TGTGCCACCACGGCGGGACAGGGGACCACTGAAGCTTTCTTT
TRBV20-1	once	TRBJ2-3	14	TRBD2	CSARVLSGRRTQYF	TGCAGTGCTAGAGTTTTAAGCGGGAGGCGTACGCAGTATTTT
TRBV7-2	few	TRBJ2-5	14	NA	CASSLADNQETQYF	TGTGCCAGCAGCTTAGCCGATAACCAAGAGACCCAGTACTTC
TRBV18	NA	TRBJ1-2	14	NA	CASSPEGPPHGYTF	TGTGCCAGCTCACCAGAGGGACCACCTCATGGCTACACCTTC
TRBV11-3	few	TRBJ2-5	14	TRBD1	CASSSRDSQETQYF	TGTGCCAGCAGCTCTCGGGACAGCCAAGAGACCCAGTACTTC
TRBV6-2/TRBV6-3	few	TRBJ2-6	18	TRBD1	CASSYMGQGVSGANVLTF	TGTGCCAGCAGTTACATGGGACAGGGAGTTTCTGGGGCCAACGTCCTGACTTTC
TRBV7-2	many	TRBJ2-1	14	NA	CASSQSRANNEQFF	TGTGCCAGCAGCCAATCTAGGGCTAACAATGAGCAGTTCTTC
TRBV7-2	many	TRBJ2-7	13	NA	CASSGGTAYEQYF	TGTGCCAGCAGCGGCGGGACCGCCTACGAGCAGTACTTC
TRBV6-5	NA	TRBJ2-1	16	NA	CASSYSGASSYNEQFF	TGTGCCAGCAGTTACTCGGGGGCGAGCTCCTACAATGAGCAGTTCTTC
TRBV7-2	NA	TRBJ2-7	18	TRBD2	CASSLKLSSGIRPGEQYF	TGTGCCAGCAGCTTAAAGTTGTCTAGCGGGATCCGACCAGGGGAGCAGTACTTC
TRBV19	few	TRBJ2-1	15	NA	CASSIAGYVGDEQFF	TGTGCCAGTAGTATAGCTGGTTACGTGGGTGATGAGCAGTTCTTC
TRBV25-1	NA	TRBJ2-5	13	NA	CASRKGTQGTQYF	TGTGCCAGCAGAAAGGGGACGCAAGGGACCCAGTACTTC
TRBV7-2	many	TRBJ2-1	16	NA	CASSLEMGVSYNEQFF	TGTGCCAGCAGCTTAGAAATGGGAGTGTCCTACAATGAGCAGTTCTTC
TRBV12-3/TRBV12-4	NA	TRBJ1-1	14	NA	CASSFKSGWTEAFF	TGTGCCAGCAGTTTCAAATCAGGGTGGACTGAAGCTTTCTTT